The 9 T cell receptor beta chains reported below all come from one sample, sequenced in a study of T cells in Graves' hyperthyroidism and ophthalmopathy (dated by TCRdb to the late 2010s). The library was produced with multiplex PCR. The run used an Illumina HiSeq 2000. The TCR beta CDR3 regions were amplified from the RNA transcripts. For the first round of RT-PCR on the TCR CDR3, the HTBI primer set was used together with the Qiagen OneStep RT-PCR kit. TCRdb's own reprocessing of the public reads used fastp at Q25 and MiXCR and kept productive beta chains. Rows with one shared CDR3 protein collapse into an entry with the most common genes and DNA. Within this sample are a few hundred thousand distinct CDR3 sequences, with about 15% of them counted one time only. The ten largest account for approximately 7.4% of the sample. The sample comprised blood. These receptors originate from a woman aged 25 to 39 with Graves' hyperthyroidism.

This clonotype was recorded at least ten times. The rearrangement joins TRBV12-3 or TRBV12-4 to TRBJ2-2, with 13 bases that match TRBD2. The CDR3 is 18 residues long. Unmatched junction bases numbered 13, after V lost 5 bases and J lost 7 bases. CDR3 bases: TGTGCCAGCAGTCCCGGGACTAGCGGGATAGGGTTTATCGGGGAGCTGTTTTTT. It yields the protein CASSPGTSGIGFIGELFF.

The genes are TRBV6-1 and TRBJ1-1; D is undetermined. This CDR3 has 11 amino acids. The V and J ends lost 8 bases and 4 bases respectively, with 8 bases between them. Germline CDR1 is MNHNS and CDR2 is SASEGT. The CDR3 here is CASREGTEAFF. CDR3 sequence (DNA): TGTGCCAGCCGGGAAGGCACTGAAGCTTTCTTT.

This clonotype came up many times. The chain combines TRBV6-5 with TRBJ2-7, with a tentative D call TRBD2 (7 bases). Germline V gene lookup returns CDR1 MNHEY and CDR2 SVGAGI. Trimming removed 2 bases at V and 3 bases at J, with 14 bases between. The CDR3 spans 15 residues. CDR3 sequence reads: CASSYLGGGDYEQYF. CDR3 nucleotide sequence: TGTGCCAGCAGTTACCTAGGGGGGGGGGACTACGAGCAGTACTTC.

This chain joins TRBV4-3 and TRBJ2-3; D could derive from TRBD1 or TRBD2 (5 bases each). Germline CDR1 and CDR2: LGHNA and YSLEER. This CDR3 is built from 17 residues. The V end was cut by 0 bases, the J end by 4 bases, with 17 bases between. The chain's CDR3 is CASSQDLGTRGSDTQYF. DNA of the CDR3: TGCGCCAGCAGCCAAGATCTAGGGACCAGAGGATCAGATACGCAGTATTTT.

This clonotype has a count of ten or more. V is TRBV7-8 and J is TRBJ2-3; D unresolved. V lost 5 bases and J 8 bases, leaving 11 bases between the germline ends. Per germline, CDR1 SGHVS and CDR2 FQNEAQ. The CDR3 has 12 residues. This CDR3 is CASSLATGTQYF. For the CDR3, the DNA is TGTGCCAGCAGCCTCGCTACGGGTACGCAGTATTTT.

This clonotype has ten or more counts. The rearrangement links TRBV3-1 to TRBJ1-1, with TRBD1 identical over 7 bases. V gave up 0 bases and J gave up 7 bases; unmatched junction bases: 8. The CDR3 is 15 amino acids. Germline values: CDR1 LGHDT, CDR2 YNNKEL (reference sequence). CDR3 sequence reads: CASSQDSTGAGEAFF. The CDR3 DNA follows: TGTGCCAGCAGCCAAGATTCAACAGGGGCGGGTGAAGCTTTCTTT.

This clonotype was observed many times. The chain links TRBV30 to TRBJ2-7, with D perhaps matching TRBD1 (7 bases). CDR1 and CDR2 (germline): GTSNPN, SVGIG (reference sequence). The V end was cut by 4 bases, the J end by 4 bases, with 14 bases between. The CDR3 contains 13 residues. The CDR3 here is CAWNGDSGYEQYF. The CDR3 DNA sequence: TGTGCCTGGAACGGGGACAGCGGGTACGAGCAGTACTTC.

This clonotype was seen many times. The chain is built from TRBV5-1 and TRBJ2-1; no clear D gene. V was clipped by 0 bases and J by 10 bases, with 8 bases between them. CDR3 length: 12 amino acids. CDR1 and CDR2 (germline): SGHRS, YFSETQ. CDR3 region: CASSLGGAEQFF. Here the CDR3 DNA reads TGCGCCAGCAGCTTGGGCGGCGCCGAGCAGTTCTTC.

The rearrangement uses TRBV19 and TRBJ1-1, with D unresolved. The CDR3 spans 13 residues. CDR1 and CDR2 from the germline V gene are LNHDA and SQIVND (reference sequence). Trimming took off 7 bases at V and 1 base at J, with 10 bases between the two ends. For the CDR3, the DNA is TGTGCCAGTACCGCAAGTTGGAACACTGAAGCTTTCTTT. As protein: CASTASWNTEAFF.